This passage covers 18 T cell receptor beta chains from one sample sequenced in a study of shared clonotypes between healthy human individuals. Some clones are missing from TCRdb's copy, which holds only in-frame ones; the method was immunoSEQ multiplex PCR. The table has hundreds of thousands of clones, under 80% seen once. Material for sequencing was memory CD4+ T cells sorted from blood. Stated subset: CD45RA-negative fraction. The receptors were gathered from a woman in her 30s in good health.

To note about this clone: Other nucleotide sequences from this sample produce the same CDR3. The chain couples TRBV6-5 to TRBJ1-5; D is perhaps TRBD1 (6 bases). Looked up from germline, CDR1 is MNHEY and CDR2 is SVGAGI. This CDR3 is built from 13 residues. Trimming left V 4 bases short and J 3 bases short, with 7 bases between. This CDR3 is CASSWGPNQPQHF. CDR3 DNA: TGTGCCAGCAGTTGGGGGCCCAATCAGCCCCAGCATTTT.

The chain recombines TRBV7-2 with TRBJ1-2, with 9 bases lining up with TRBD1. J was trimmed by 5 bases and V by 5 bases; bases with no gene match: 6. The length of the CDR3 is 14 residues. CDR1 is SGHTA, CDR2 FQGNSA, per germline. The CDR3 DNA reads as TGTGCCAGCAGCCTACAGGGGGCAGGTTATGGCTACACCTTC. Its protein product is CASSLQGAGYGYTF.

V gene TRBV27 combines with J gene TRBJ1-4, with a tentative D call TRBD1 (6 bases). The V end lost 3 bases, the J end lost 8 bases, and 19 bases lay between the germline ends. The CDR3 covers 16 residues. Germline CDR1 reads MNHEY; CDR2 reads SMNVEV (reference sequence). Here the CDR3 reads CASSFFSGGLNEKLFF. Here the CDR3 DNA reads TGTGCCAGCAGTTTCTTTTCTGGGGGGCTCAACGAAAAACTGTTTTTT.

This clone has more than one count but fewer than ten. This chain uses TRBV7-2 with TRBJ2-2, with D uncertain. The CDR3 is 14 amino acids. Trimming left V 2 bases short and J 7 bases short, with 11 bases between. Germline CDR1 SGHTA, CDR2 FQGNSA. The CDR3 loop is CASSLYRGVGELFF. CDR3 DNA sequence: TGTGCCAGCAGCTTATATCGCGGAGTCGGGGAGCTGTTTTTT.

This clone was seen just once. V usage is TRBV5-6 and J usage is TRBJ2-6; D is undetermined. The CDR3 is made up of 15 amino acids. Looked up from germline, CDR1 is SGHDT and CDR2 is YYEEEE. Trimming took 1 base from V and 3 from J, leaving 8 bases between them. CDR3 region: CASSLRRFGANVLTF. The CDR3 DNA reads TGTGCCAGCAGCTTGAGACGGTTTGGGGCCAACGTCCTGACTTTC.

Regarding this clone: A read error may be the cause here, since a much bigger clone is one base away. The CDR3 region has the DNA TGTGCCAGCAGTGACGGGGAGAACACTGAAGCTTTCTTT. Translated, it gives CASSDGENTEAFF. The rearrangement links TRBV6-1 to TRBJ1-1; D uncertain. Trimming cost V 3 bases and J 1 base, with 6 bases left between them. This CDR3 region has 13 residues. Germline assignment: CDR1 MNHNS and CDR2 SASEGT.

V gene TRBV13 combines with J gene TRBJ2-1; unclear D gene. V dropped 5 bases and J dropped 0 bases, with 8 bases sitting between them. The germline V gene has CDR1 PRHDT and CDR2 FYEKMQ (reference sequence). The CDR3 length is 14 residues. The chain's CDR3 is CASSKVVSYNEQFF. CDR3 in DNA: TGTGCCAGCAGCAAAGTGGTCTCCTACAATGAGCAGTTCTTC.

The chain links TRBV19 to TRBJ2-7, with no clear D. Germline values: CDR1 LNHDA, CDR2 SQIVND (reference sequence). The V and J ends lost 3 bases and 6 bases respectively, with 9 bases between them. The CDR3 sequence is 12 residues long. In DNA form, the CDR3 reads TGTGCCAGTAGTATCGAGCACTCCGAGCAGTACTTC. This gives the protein CASSIEHSEQYF.

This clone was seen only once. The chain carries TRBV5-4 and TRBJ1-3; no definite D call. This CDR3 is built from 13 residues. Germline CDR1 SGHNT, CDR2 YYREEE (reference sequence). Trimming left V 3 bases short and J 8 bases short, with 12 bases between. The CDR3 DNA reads TGTGCCAGCAGCTGGAGGGCTGCAGACACCATATATTTT. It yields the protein CASSWRAADTIYF.

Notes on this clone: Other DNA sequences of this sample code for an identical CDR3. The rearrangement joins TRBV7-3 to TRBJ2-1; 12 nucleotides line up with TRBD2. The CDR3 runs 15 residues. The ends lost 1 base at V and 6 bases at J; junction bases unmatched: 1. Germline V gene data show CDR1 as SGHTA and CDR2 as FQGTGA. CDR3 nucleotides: TGTGCCAGCAGCTTAAGACTAGCGGGAGTCAATGAGCAGTTCTTC. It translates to CASSLRLAGVNEQFF.

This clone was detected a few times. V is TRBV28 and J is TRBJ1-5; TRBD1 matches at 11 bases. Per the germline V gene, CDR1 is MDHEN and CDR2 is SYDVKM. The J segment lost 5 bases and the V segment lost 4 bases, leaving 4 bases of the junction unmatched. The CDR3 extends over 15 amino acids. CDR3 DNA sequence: TGTGCCAGCAGTTCCGGGACAGGGGGGTATCAGCCCCAGCATTTT. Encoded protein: CASSSGTGGYQPQHF.

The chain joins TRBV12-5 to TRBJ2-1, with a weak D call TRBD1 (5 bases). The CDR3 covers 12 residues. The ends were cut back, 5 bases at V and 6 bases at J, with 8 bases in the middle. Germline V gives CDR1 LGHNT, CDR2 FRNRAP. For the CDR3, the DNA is TGTGCTAGTGGTACCGACAGCAATGAGCAGTTCTTC. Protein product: CASGTDSNEQFF.

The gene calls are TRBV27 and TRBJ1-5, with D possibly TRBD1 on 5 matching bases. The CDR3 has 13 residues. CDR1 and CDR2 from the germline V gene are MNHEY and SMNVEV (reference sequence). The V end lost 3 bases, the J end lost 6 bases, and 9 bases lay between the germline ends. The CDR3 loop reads CASSFRVGQPQHF. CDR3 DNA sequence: TGTGCCAGCAGTTTCAGGGTAGGTCAGCCCCAGCATTTT.

The CDR3 loop reads CASSPSQEVHEQYF. The DNA for the CDR3 is TGTGCCAGCTCACCGTCTCAGGAGGTCCACGAGCAGTACTTC. The genes are TRBV18 and TRBJ2-7; TRBD2 is a possible D gene (5 bases). There are 14 residues in the CDR3. The ends were cut back, 3 bases at V and 5 bases at J, with 14 bases in the middle. Germline V gene data show CDR1 as KGHSH and CDR2 as LQKENI.

As DNA, the CDR3 is TGCGCCAGCAGCCAACCGGCGAGGGACTCCTACAATGAGCAGTTCTTC. It translates to CASSQPARDSYNEQFF. The chain recombines TRBV4-1 with TRBJ2-1, with D possibly TRBD2 on 5 matching bases. The CDR3 is made up of 16 amino acids. CDR1 is MGHRA and CDR2 is YSYEKL in the germline V gene. Trimming cost V 2 bases and J 0 bases, with 11 bases left between them.

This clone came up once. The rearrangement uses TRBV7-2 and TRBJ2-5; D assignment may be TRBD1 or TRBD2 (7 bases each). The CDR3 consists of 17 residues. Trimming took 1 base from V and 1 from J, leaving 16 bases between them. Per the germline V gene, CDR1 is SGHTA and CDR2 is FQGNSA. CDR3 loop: CASSLVVAGGGQETQYF. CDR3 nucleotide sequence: TGTGCCAGCAGCTTAGTTGTGGCAGGGGGGGGCCAAGAGACCCAGTACTTC. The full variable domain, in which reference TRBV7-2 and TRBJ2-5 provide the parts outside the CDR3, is GAGVSQSPSNKVTEKGKDVELRCDPISGHTALYWYRQSLGQGLEFLIYFQGNSAPDKSGLPSDRFSAERTGGSVSTLTIQRTQQEDSAVYLCASSLVVAGGGQETQYFGPGTRLLVL.

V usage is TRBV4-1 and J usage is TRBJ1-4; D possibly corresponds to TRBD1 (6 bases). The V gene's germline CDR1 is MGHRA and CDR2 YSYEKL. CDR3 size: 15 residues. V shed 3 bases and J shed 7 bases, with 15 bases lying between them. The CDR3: CASSHPGAGGEKLFF. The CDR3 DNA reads TGCGCCAGCAGCCACCCGGGGGCCGGCGGTGAAAAACTGTTTTTT.

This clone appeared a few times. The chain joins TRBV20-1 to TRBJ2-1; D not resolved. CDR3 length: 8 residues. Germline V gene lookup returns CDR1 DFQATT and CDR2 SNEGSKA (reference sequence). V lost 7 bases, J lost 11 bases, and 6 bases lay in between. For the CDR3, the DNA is TGCAGTGTCAACCAGCAGTTCTTC. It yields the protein CSVNQQFF.